This TCR beta chain stems from a study of OX40 agonist ivuxolimab in advanced cancers. The assay was immunoSEQ multiplex PCR, and TCRdb's table has in-frame clones only and misses some. The table has about 77,000 clones, around nine tenths seen once. The CDR3 extends over 17 amino acids. Germline values: CDR1 SGHDN, CDR2 FVKESK. V lost 0 bases to trimming and J lost 0 bases, with 15 bases between them. The TCR comes from an adult with an advanced solid tumor such as melanoma, head and neck, liver or kidney cancer. This chain uses TRBV14 with TRBJ2-7; perhaps TRBD2 as D (5 bases). Sequenced material: CD4+ or CD8+ T cells sorted from blood, taken in a trial of the OX40 agonist ivuxolimab. For the CDR3, the DNA is TGTGCCAGCAGCCAAGACCTACCTCCGGGATACTCCTACGAGCAGTACTTC. As protein: CASSQDLPPGYSYEQYF.